This entry concerns a single TCR beta chain. This clone appeared a few times. Its specific antigen is unknown. Base-call qualities are not available, and no considerably larger clone is one nucleotide away. Libraries were made using PCR. TCRdb lists the instrument as Illumina HiSeq 4000. High-throughput sequencing was used to profile the TCR beta-chain CDR3 region of every patient. Per the original workflow: A classifier to discriminate distant-metastatic papillary thyroid cancer patients was built from CDR3 differences across clinicopathological groups. The Shannon index was used to measure repertoire diversity, and the Morisita-Horn index was used to measure how similar tumor and blood repertoires were. In TCRdb, the public reads were trimmed at Q25 with fastp and aligned with MiXCR, with productive beta chains retained. TCRdb, not the authors, supplied the V and J calls. For this sample the table gives tens of thousands of clones, of which around 26% were detected only once. The top ten hold roughly 9.1% of the sample.

The CDR3, from cysteine to phenylalanine, totals 18 residues. The sequence is cut down to CDR3 DNA, 54 bases in frame from base 1. The germline V gene yields MNHEY for CDR1 and SVGAGI for CDR2. Here V drops 2 bases and J drops 1 base, and the junction holds 6 bases not matched to any gene. No treatment had been received by any patient before thyroid surgery. The study retrospectively analysed patient clinical samples collected from 2012 to 2018 using T-cell receptor beta sequencing. The data were obtained in a study of metastatic and nonmetastatic thyroid tumors (dated by TCRdb to between 2020 and 2021). Background on the whole study: For patients with malignant and with benign thyroid disease, the researchers compared repertoires between peripheral blood samples and tumor or nodule tissue samples. Results and caveats for the whole study, not just this receptor: In both blood and tumor samples, malignant tumors were reported to have significantly higher TCR beta diversity than benign nodules.

Sequencing input: blood. The chain is encoded by TRBV6-5 joined to TRBJ2-1, and TRBD2 aligns with 12 junction nucleotides. The source is a female donor with papillary thyroid cancer or a benign thyroid nodule (not recorded which). Some clones in this sample may be carry-over from other donors' samples. The CDR3 region: CASSYIRTSGASYNEQFF. The DNA sequence reads TGTGCCAGCAGTTACATCCGGACTAGCGGGGCATCCTACAATGAGCAGTTCTTC.